This T cell receptor beta chain was obtained from a study of T cell clones after liver transplantation. Background on the study: TCRbeta sequencing after a pre-transplant mixed lymphocyte reaction identified graft-donor-reactive clones, later tracked in post-transplant blood.

Whole-study results and caveats: Post-transplant time points were not standardized, so conclusions are preliminary.

The protocol was immunoSEQ multiplex PCR, while the TCRdb copy is restricted to in-frame clones and leaves out a portion. The sample has more than 15,000 clones; more than 70% are singletons. With 0 bases removed from V and 1 base from J, the gap between germline ends came to 6 bases. The CDR3 extends over 14 amino acids. Germline CDR1 and CDR2: LGHNA and YNFKEQ. With regard to this clone: Antigen specificity is unknown.

The clonotype comes from a human patient who received a liver transplant. Some of the T cells might come from the graft donor. This sequence joins TRBV4-2 and TRBJ1-1; D is undetermined. Source: CD8+ T cells from blood, taken less than 50 months after liver transplant. The CDR3, as DNA: TGTGCCAGCAGCCAAGATGGCCAGAACACTGAAGCTTTCTTT. Its translation: CASSQDGQNTEAFF.